This T cell receptor (beta chain) was captured in a study of blood T cell repertoires in COVID-19. The overall study: Sources were T cells, B-cell-depleted T cells, or PBMCs; the material itself was cDNA or gDNA.

Germline CDR1 is LNHNV and CDR2 is YYDKDF (reference sequence). The CDR3 is 15 residues long. The junction had 8 bases not matched to a gene; V was cut back by 7 bases and J by 4 bases. Profiled with immunoSEQ multiplex PCR; TCRdb holds only in-frame clones, not every one. This table has about 160,000 clones, 80% to 90% appearing once. The TCR comes from a man between 65 and 80 years old with acute or convalescent COVID-19. Sequencing used peripheral blood. The genes are TRBV15 and TRBJ2-2; 8 nucleotides agree with TRBD2. The CDR3 reads CATNMGGLGTGELFF. The CDR3 DNA is TGTGCCACCAACATGGGGGGACTAGGCACCGGGGAGCTGTTTTTT.